A selection of T cell receptor beta chains follows, all from one sample in a study of T cell responses to AZD1222 COVID-19 vaccine. The method was immunoSEQ multiplex PCR; TCRdb's version includes in-frame clones alone and lacks a portion of them. The sample has some 140,000 clones; around 90% are singletons. Specimen: peripheral blood, collected on day 0 of AZD1222 vaccination. The receptors stem from an adult in good health. Each CDR3 is given with its conserved first and last residue. A D gene is named only where the DNA matches it firmly. Clone size appears in some rows only: once, few, many, or a class for an expanded clone.

cdr3_nt,cdr3_aa,cdr3_length,clone_size,d_call,j_call,v_call
TGTGCCACCAGCCTGGGTCGAAGCAATCAGCCCCAGCATTTT,CATSLGRSNQPQHF,14,few,NA,TRBJ1-5,TRBV15
TGTGCCAGCAGTGAAGCGGGGGGAGCCGCTCAGCCCCAGCATTTT,CASSEAGGAAQPQHF,15,NA,NA,TRBJ1-5,TRBV2
TGTGCCAGCAGCGGGCCGAGATTTTTGTCACCCCTCCACTTT,CASSGPRFLSPLHF,14,NA,NA,TRBJ1-6,TRBV25-1
TGTGCCAGCAGCTTAGCAGCCTCAACCGGGGAGCTGTTTTTT,CASSLAASTGELFF,14,NA,NA,TRBJ2-2,TRBV7-9
TGCAGCGTTGGAAGCTCTACAGGGAACTATGGCTACACCTTC,CSVGSSTGNYGYTF,14,many,NA,TRBJ1-2,TRBV29-1
TGTGCCAGCAGCTTAGCCGAGACGGACTATGGCTACACCTTC,CASSLAETDYGYTF,14,once,NA,TRBJ1-2,TRBV7-8
TGTGCCAGCAGTTACTCCGTGGGCGGACTCAAATTGAACCTGTTTTTT,CASSYSVGGLKLNLFF,16,NA,NA,TRBJ1-4,TRBV6-5
TGCGCCAGCAGCCGGACAGGGGGCGCGAACACCGGGGAGCTGTTTTTT,CASSRTGGANTGELFF,16,NA,TRBD1,TRBJ2-2,TRBV5-1
TGTGCCAGCAGTAAGCAGCGGTCCAGGGATCAGCCCCAGCATTTT,CASSKQRSRDQPQHF,15,once,NA,TRBJ1-5,TRBV27
TGTGCCAGCAGCCTCGGGACAGGGGGCCTTTCGAACTATGGCTACACCTTC,CASSLGTGGLSNYGYTF,17,NA,TRBD1,TRBJ1-2,TRBV3-1/TRBV3-2